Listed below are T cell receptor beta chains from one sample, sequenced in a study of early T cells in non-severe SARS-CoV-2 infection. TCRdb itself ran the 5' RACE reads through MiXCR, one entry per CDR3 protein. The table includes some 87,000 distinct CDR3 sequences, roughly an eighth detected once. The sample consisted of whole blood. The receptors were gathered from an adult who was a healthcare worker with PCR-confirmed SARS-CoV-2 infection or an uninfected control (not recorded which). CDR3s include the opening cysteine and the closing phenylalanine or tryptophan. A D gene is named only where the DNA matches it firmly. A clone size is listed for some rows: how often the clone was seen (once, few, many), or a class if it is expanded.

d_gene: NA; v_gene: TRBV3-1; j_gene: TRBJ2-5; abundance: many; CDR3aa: CASSRGGGQYF; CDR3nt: TGTGCCAGCAGTCGCGGGGGCGGACAGTACTTC
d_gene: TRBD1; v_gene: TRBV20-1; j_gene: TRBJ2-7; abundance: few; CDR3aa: CSARAGQVPYEQYF; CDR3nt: TGCAGTGCTAGAGCTGGACAGGTGCCCTACGAGCAGTACTTC
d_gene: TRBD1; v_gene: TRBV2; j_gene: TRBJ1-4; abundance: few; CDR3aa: CASSGGDRDSEKLFF; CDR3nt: TGTGCCAGCAGTGGTGGAGACAGGGACAGTGAAAAACTGTTTTTT
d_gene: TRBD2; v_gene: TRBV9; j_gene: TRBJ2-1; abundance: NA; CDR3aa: CASTTSGADSYNEQFF; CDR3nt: TGTGCCAGCACCACTAGCGGGGCAGACTCCTACAATGAGCAGTTCTTC
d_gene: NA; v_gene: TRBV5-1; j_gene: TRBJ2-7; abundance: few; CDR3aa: CASSPPGARNEQYF; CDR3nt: TGCGCCAGCAGCCCACCTGGGGCTCGCAACGAGCAGTACTTC
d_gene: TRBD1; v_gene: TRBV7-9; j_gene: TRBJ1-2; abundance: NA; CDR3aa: CASSLGEGARGYTF; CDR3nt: TGTGCCAGCAGCTTAGGGGAGGGGGCCCGCGGCTACACCTTC
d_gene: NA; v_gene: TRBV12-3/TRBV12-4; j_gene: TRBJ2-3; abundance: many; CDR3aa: CASTPHQGGVTDTQYF; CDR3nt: TGTGCCAGCACTCCCCATCAGGGCGGAGTCACAGATACGCAGTATTTT
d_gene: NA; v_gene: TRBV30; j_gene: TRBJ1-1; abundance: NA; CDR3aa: CAWGVGGTEAFF; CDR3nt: TGTGCCTGGGGGGTAGGAGGGACTGAAGCTTTCTTT
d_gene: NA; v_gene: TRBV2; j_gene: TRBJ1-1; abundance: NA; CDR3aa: CASRERMNTEAFF; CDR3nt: TGTGCCAGCCGAGAGAGGATGAACACTGAAGCTTTCTTT
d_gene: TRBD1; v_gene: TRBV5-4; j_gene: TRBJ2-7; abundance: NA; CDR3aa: CASSYNLGDRRYEQYF; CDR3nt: TGTGCCAGCAGCTACAATTTGGGGGACAGACGCTACGAGCAGTACTTC
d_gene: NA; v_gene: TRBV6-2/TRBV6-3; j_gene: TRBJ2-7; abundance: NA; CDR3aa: CASIHSVFVDEQYF; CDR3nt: TGTGCCAGCATACACTCTGTTTTCGTCGACGAGCAGTACTTC
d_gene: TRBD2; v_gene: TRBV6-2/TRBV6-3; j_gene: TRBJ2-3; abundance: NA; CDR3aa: CASSYFSSGGTDTQYF; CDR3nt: TGTGCCAGCAGTTACTTTTCTAGCGGGGGCACAGATACGCAGTATTTT
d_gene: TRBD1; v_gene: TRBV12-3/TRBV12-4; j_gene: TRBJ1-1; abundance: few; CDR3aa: CASSSRQGVITEAFF; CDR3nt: TGTGCCAGCAGCTCTCGACAGGGGGTGATAACTGAAGCTTTCTTT
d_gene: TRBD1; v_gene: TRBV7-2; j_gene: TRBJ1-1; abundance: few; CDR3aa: CASSLAITGALLNTEAFF; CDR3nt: TGTGCCAGCAGCTTAGCAATTACAGGGGCCCTTCTAAACACTGAAGCTTTCTTT
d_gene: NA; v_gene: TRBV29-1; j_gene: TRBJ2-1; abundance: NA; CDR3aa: CSVAGSHNEQFF; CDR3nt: TGCAGCGTTGCAGGGTCCCACAATGAGCAGTTCTTC
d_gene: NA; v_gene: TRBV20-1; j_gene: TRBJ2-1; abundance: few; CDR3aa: CSANPVVAVYNEQFF; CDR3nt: TGCAGTGCTAACCCCGTGGTAGCGGTCTACAATGAGCAGTTCTTC
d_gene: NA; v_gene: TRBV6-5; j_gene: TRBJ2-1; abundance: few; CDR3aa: CASRAGTRYDNEQFF; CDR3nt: TGTGCCAGCAGGGCAGGAACGAGATATGACAATGAGCAGTTCTTC
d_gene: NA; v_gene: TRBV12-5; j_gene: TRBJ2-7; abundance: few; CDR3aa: CASGWLDEQYF; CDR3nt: TGTGCTAGTGGTTGGTTAGACGAGCAGTACTTC
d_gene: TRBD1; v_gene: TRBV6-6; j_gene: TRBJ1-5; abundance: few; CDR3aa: CASSYPLPGPDRGSNQPQHF; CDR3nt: TGTGCCAGCAGTTACCCCTTACCGGGCCCTGACAGGGGTAGCAATCAGCCCCAGCATTTT
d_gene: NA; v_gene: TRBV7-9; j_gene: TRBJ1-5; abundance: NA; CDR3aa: CASSLVGGSNQPQHF; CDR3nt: TGTGCCAGCAGCTTAGTAGGCGGGAGCAATCAGCCCCAGCATTTT
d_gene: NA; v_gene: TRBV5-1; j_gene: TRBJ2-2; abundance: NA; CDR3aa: CASRTTTRTNTGELFF; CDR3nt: TGCGCCAGCAGAACAACGACAAGAACCAACACCGGGGAGCTGTTTTTT
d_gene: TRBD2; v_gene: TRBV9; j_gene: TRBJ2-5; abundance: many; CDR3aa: CASSVSGGAWGETQYF; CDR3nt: TGTGCCAGCAGCGTTAGCGGGGGGGCCTGGGGAGAGACCCAGTACTTC
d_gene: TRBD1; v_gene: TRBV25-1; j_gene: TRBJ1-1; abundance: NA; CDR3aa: CASSIRGRTEAFF; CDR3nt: TGTGCCAGCAGTATCAGGGGGCGGACTGAAGCTTTCTTT
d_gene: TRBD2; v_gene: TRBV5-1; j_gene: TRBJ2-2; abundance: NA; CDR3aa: CASRRGGKNTGELFF; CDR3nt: TGCGCCAGCCGCCGCGGGGGGAAAAACACCGGGGAGCTGTTTTTT
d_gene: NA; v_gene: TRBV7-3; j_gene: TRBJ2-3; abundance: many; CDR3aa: CASSLMGSWTDTQYF; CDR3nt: TGTGCCAGCAGCTTAATGGGTTCCTGGACAGATACGCAGTATTTT
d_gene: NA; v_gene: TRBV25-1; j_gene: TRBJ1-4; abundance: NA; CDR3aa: CASSDRTFEEKLFF; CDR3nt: TGTGCCAGCAGTGACCGGACCTTTGAAGAAAAACTGTTTTTT
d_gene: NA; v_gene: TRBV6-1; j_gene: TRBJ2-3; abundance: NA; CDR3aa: CASAGADTQYF; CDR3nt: TGTGCCAGTGCCGGAGCAGATACGCAGTATTTT
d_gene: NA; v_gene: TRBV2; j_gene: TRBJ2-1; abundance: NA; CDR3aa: CASSETGPLHEQFF; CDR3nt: TGTGCCAGCAGTGAGACGGGCCCTTTGCATGAGCAGTTCTTC
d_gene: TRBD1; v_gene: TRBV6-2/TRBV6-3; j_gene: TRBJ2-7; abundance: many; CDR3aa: CASSYSGQGGPYEQYF; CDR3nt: TGTGCCAGCAGTTACTCCGGACAGGGGGGACCCTACGAGCAGTACTTC
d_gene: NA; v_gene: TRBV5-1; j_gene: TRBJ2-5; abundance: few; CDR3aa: CASSLNFGETQYF; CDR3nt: TGCGCCAGCAGCCTAAATTTTGGGGAGACCCAGTACTTC
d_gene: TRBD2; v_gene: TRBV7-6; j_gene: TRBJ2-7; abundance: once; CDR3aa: CASSPLGGGASYEQYF; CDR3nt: TGTGCCAGCAGCCCCTTGGGCGGGGGGGCCTCCTACGAGCAGTACTTC
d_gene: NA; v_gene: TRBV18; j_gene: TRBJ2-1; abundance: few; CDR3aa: CASSGGLITNNNEQFF; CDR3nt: TGTGCCAGCTCAGGGGGACTGATTACAAATAACAATGAGCAGTTCTTC
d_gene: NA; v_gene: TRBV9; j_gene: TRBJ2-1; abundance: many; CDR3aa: CASSVAFSKADEQFF; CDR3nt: TGTGCCAGCAGCGTAGCTTTTAGCAAGGCCGATGAGCAGTTCTTC
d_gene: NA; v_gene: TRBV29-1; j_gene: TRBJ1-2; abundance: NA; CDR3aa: CSVEQNGYTF; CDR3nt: TGCAGCGTTGAACAAAATGGCTACACCTTC
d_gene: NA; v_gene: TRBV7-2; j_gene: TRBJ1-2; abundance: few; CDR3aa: CASSSTVPTLDNYGYTF; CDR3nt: TGTGCCAGCAGCAGTACGGTTCCCACGCTAGATAACTATGGCTACACCTTC
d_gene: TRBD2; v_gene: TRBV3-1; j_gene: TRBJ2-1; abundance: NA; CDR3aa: CASSQGVTGGRNEQFF; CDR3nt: TGTGCCAGCAGCCAAGGGGTTACGGGGGGGAGGAATGAGCAGTTCTTC
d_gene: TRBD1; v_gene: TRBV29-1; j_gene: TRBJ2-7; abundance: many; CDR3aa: CSVTGQGLTGSEQYF; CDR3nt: TGCAGCGTGACTGGACAGGGGTTGACGGGTAGCGAGCAGTACTTC
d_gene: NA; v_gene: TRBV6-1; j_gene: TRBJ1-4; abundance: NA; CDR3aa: CASRSGSQNEKLFF; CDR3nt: TGTGCCAGCAGGTCCGGTTCCCAAAATGAAAAACTGTTTTTT
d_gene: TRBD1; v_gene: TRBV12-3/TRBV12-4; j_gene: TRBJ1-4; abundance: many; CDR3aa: CASTPTGGGEKLFF; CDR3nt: TGTGCCAGCACCCCGACAGGGGGAGGCGAAAAACTGTTTTTT
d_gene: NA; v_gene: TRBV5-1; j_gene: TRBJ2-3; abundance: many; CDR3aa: CASSPRSPADTQYF; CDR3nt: TGCGCCAGCAGCCCTAGGAGCCCGGCAGATACGCAGTATTTT
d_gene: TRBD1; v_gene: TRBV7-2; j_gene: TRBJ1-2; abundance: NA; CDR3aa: CASRGTVNYGYTF; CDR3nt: TGTGCCAGCAGGGGGACAGTTAACTATGGCTACACCTTC
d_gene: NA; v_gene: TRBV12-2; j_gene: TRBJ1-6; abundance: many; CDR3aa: CASRPASLSYNSPLHF; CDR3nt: TGTGCAAGTCGCCCCGCCTCCCTCTCCTATAATTCACCCCTCCACTTT
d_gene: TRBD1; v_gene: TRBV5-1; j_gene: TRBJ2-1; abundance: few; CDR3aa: CASSRTGENEQFF; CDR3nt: TGCGCCAGCAGCCGGACAGGGGAAAATGAGCAGTTCTTC
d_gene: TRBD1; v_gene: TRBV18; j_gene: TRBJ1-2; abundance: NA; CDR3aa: CVSSPQGQTPNYGYTF; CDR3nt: TGTGTCAGCTCACCACAGGGACAGACGCCTAACTATGGCTACACCTTC
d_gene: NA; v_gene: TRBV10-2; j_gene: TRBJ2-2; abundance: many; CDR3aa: CASIGIRVNTGELFF; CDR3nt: TGCGCCAGCATAGGGATAAGAGTGAACACCGGGGAGCTGTTTTTT
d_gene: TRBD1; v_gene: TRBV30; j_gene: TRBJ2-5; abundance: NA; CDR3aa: CAWNGDRGEETQYF; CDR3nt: TGTGCCTGGAATGGGGACAGGGGAGAAGAGACCCAGTACTTC
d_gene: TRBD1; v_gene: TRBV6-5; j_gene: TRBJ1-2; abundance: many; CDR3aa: CASSDGRTGYGYTF; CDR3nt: TGTGCCAGCAGTGATGGGCGGACAGGGTATGGCTACACCTTC
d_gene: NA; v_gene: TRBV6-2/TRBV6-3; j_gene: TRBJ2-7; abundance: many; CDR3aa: CASSYRQNGGPPYEQYF; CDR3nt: TGTGCCAGCAGTTACCGGCAAAACGGGGGACCGCCCTACGAGCAGTACTTC